These 16 T cell receptor beta chains were sequenced from one sample in a study of CD8+ T cells in alopecia areata. cDNA reverse transcribed from extracted RNA served as the sequencing template. Generated by immunoSEQ multiplex PCR, the TCRdb table keeps only in-frame clones and is missing some. Of some 42,000 clones in the sample, roughly 92% are singletons; the top ten hold 15% to 20%. Treatment: oral pan-JAK inhibitor, 5-10 mg twice daily. Source: CD8+ T cells sorted from blood, taken at week 24, from a patient treated with tofacitinib. Every receptor here comes from a human donor with alopecia areata.

V gene TRBV5-1 combines with J gene TRBJ2-1, with TRBD1 as a possible D gene (5 bases). The germline V gene has CDR1 SGHRS and CDR2 YFSETQ. V lost 3 bases and J 3 bases, leaving 13 bases between the germline ends. CDR3 length: 15 amino acids. The CDR3 DNA sequence: TGCGCCAGCAGCTCATCAGGGTACTACTACAATGAGCAGTTCTTC. Translation gives CASSSSGYYYNEQFF.

This chain's CDR3 is CASSWGRYQGAGQYF. The DNA for the CDR3 is TGTGCCAGCAGTTGGGGTCGGTACCAGGGGGCAGGGCAGTACTTC. The V and J genes are TRBV28 and TRBJ2-7, with TRBD1 matching 8 bases. With V trimmed by 4 bases and J by 9 bases, 14 bases remained unmatched. This CDR3 has 15 residues. Germline V gives CDR1 MDHEN, CDR2 SYDVKM.

This chain joins TRBV7-2 and TRBJ2-5; the D call may be TRBD1 or TRBD2 (5 bases each). This CDR3 is 13 amino acids long. Trimming left V 0 bases short and J 11 bases short, with 13 bases between. Germline-derived CDR1 and CDR2 are SGHTA and FQGNSA. The CDR3 DNA reads as TGTGCCAGCAGCTTAGCGGGCATGGGGGAGCAGTACTTC. Protein sequence: CASSLAGMGEQYF.

The rearrangement uses TRBV20-1 and TRBJ2-7, with a possible D match to TRBD2 (6 bases). The CDR3 contains 11 residues. Per germline, CDR1 DFQATT and CDR2 SNEGSKA (reference sequence). The V and J ends lost 3 bases and 4 bases respectively, with 7 bases between them. The CDR3 spells CSAREGYEQYF. CDR3 sequence (DNA): TGCAGTGCTAGGGAGGGGTACGAGCAGTACTTC.

The chain carries TRBV5-1 and TRBJ2-7; D is possibly TRBD2 (6 bases). The germline CDR1 and CDR2 sequences are SGHRS and YFSETQ. V was shortened by 0 bases and J by 4 bases, with 11 bases between the two germline ends. This CDR3 region has 14 residues. The CDR3 DNA follows: TGCGCCAGCAGCTTGGTTGGCGGGGATTACGAGCAGTACTTC. Its translation: CASSLVGGDYEQYF.

The CDR3 DNA reads as TGCGCCAGCAGCCAAGATCATACAGGGCTGGAGACCCAGTACTTC. Residues: CASSQDHTGLETQYF. V usage is TRBV4-3 and J usage is TRBJ2-5; D might be TRBD1 (6 bases). Germline CDR1 LGHNA, CDR2 YSLEER. The CDR3 consists of 15 residues. V shed 0 bases and J shed 5 bases, with 13 bases lying between them.

Remarks on this clone: Other DNA sequences in this sample translate to the same CDR3. The chain employs TRBV30 and TRBJ2-1; D is possibly TRBD2 (5 bases). V dropped 0 bases and J dropped 6 bases, with 9 bases sitting between them. This CDR3 is 13 amino acids long. Germline assignment: CDR1 GTSNPN and CDR2 SVGIG (reference sequence). CDR3 loop: CAWSVLAPNEQFF. The CDR3 DNA reads TGTGCCTGGAGTGTGCTAGCACCCAATGAGCAGTTCTTC. The full variable domain, in which reference TRBV30 and TRBJ2-1 provide the parts outside the CDR3, is SQTIHQWPATLVQPVGSPLSLECTVEGTSNPNLYWYRQAAGRGLQLLFYSVGIGQISSEVPQNLSASRPQDRQFILSSKKLLLSDSGFYLCAWSVLAPNEQFFGPGTRLTVL.

This clone was detected only once. The CDR3 region has the DNA TGCAGCGTGGAATTAGCGGGGGGTTTTTCTTACCAAGAGACCCAGTACTTC. Protein sequence: CSVELAGGFSYQETQYF. J is TRBJ2-5 and V is TRBV29-1; 10 nucleotides agree with TRBD2. This CDR3 spans 17 amino acids. V dropped 6 bases and J dropped 0; count of bases not matched to a gene: 13. Germline V gene lookup returns CDR1 SQVTM and CDR2 ANQGSEA.

This sequence joins TRBV27 and TRBJ2-7; 12 bases are a match to TRBD2. Germline V gives CDR1 MNHEY, CDR2 SMNVEV (reference sequence). This CDR3 is 18 amino acids long. V shed 5 bases, J shed 0 bases, and the junction held 11 bases outside the gene matches. The CDR3 DNA follows: TGTGCCAGCAGTCTTATGATTGGACTAGCGGGGAGCTCCTACGAGCAGTACTTC. Translated, it gives CASSLMIGLAGSSYEQYF.

The J gene is TRBJ2-2, the V gene TRBV29-1; the D is unclear. Germline CDR1 is SQVTM and CDR2 is ANQGSEA. The CDR3 spans 15 residues. Trimming removed 1 base at V and 1 base at J, with 10 bases between. CDR3: CSVEVSSLNTGELFF. CDR3 nucleotides: TGCAGCGTTGAAGTGTCCTCTCTGAACACCGGGGAGCTGTTTTTT.

V is TRBV4-1 and J is TRBJ2-5, with TRBD1 matching 9 bases. TRBJ2-7 explains the end of the DNA better; the J call may be wrong. Germline-derived CDR1 and CDR2 are MGHRA and YSYEKL. CDR3 length: 15 residues. CDR3 region: CASSQDGTGNYEQYF. CDR3 coding DNA: TGCGCCAGCAGCCAAGACGGGACAGGGAATTACGAGCAGTACTTC.

This chain connects TRBV7-3 to TRBJ2-3; TRBD1 is a possible D gene (5 bases). The ends were cut back, 7 bases at V and 5 bases at J, with 19 bases in the middle. The CDR3 consists of 15 residues. The germline V gene has CDR1 SGHTA and CDR2 FQGTGA. CDR3: CASKSLGRALDTQYF. CDR3 nucleotide sequence: TGTGCCAGCAAGTCCCTGGGCAGGGCCCTAGATACGCAGTATTTT.

The chain employs TRBV6-6 and TRBJ2-5, with D tentatively TRBD1 or TRBD2 (6 bases each). Germline V CDR1 and CDR2: MNHNY, SVGAGI (reference sequence). V dropped 7 bases and J dropped 4 bases, with 19 bases sitting between them. The CDR3 covers 15 residues. Written as DNA, the CDR3 is TGTGCCAGCAATCTAGGGGGGACCCCAAGAGAGACCCAGTACTTC. Encoded protein: CASNLGGTPRETQYF.

The V gene is TRBV12-5, the J gene TRBJ2-3; no clear D. The V gene's germline CDR1 is LGHNT and CDR2 FRNRAP. This CDR3 contains 13 residues. Trimming removed 1 base from V and 2 bases from J, with 4 bases in between. The CDR3 DNA is TGTGCTAGTGGTTTGGGGCTCACAGATACGCAGTATTTT. Translation gives CASGLGLTDTQYF.

The rearrangement uses TRBV7-9 and TRBJ2-3; D may be TRBD2 (5 bases). V lost 4 bases and J 0 bases, leaving 14 bases between the germline ends. CDR1 and CDR2 (germline): SEHNR, FQNEAQ (reference sequence). The CDR3 loop spans 16 amino acids. CDR3 residues: CASSSSGYQSTDTQYF. CDR3 nucleotides: TGTGCCAGCAGCTCCTCGGGGTACCAGAGCACAGATACGCAGTATTTT.

Points on this clone: In the same sample, other DNA sequences code for this CDR3. The chain carries TRBV7-6 and TRBJ2-3; D may correspond to TRBD1 or TRBD2 (5 bases each). Trimming stripped 0 bases from V and 1 base from J, with 5 bases between. This CDR3 region has 14 residues. Germline-derived CDR1 and CDR2 are SGHVS and FNYEAQ. CDR3 amino acids: CASSLAGGTDTQYF. The CDR3 region has the DNA TGTGCCAGCAGCTTAGCGGGGGGCACAGATACGCAGTATTTT.